This is a list of T cell receptor beta chains from one sample in a study of T cell repertoires in cytomegalovirus infection. Their antigens are not known. One entry per CDR3 protein results from TCRdb running MiXCR on the reads. The table has over 100,000 distinct CDR3 sequences, roughly a tenth seen once. What was sequenced was PBMCs, sequenced either directly or after in vitro stimulation (not recorded which). These receptors all stem from a human donor in good health (CMV status not recorded). Some clones in this sample may be carry-over from other donors' samples. Each CDR3 is given with its conserved first and last residue. Fields, in order: clone size, J gene, V gene, D gene, CDR3 DNA, CDR3 protein. The D gene is left open where the match is weak. Clone size is stated in some rows and not others, as once, few, many or a class when expanded.

many TRBJ1-1 TRBV7-9 . TGTGCCAGCAGCAAGCCATTCCGGGCTGGCGAAGGGGAAGCTTTCTTT CASSKPFRAGEGEAFF
many TRBJ1-2 TRBV6-5 TRBD1 TGTGCCAGCAGCCGGACAGGGGACGGCTACACCTTC CASSRTGDGYTF
many TRBJ2-2 TRBV6-2/TRBV6-3 . TGTGCCAGCAGTCCCGACTCCTACAGAGACACCGGGGAGCTGTTTTTT CASSPDSYRDTGELFF
many TRBJ1-1 TRBV7-9 . TGTGCCAGCAGCTTAAGACCCAACACTGAAGCTTTCTTT CASSLRPNTEAFF
many TRBJ2-4 TRBV7-2 . TGTGCCAGCAGCTTCGGGGGGCCAGGGAACATTCAGTACTTC CASSFGGPGNIQYF
few TRBJ1-5 TRBV7-2 . TGTGCCAGCAGCTTACGGATCCTGCGTGAGCCCCAGCATTTT CASSLRILREPQHF
. TRBJ2-7 TRBV10-3 . TGTGCCATCAGTGACAGTCCAATTCAATACGAGCAGTACTTC CAISDSPIQYEQYF
many TRBJ2-1 TRBV7-4 . TGTGCCAGCAGCTTAGGGCTGTTCCTAAATGAGCAGTTCTTC CASSLGLFLNEQFF
. TRBJ2-1 TRBV7-2 . TGTGCCAGCAAGGAGGGCCACTCCTACAATGAGCAGTTCTTC CASKEGHSYNEQFF
many TRBJ2-1 TRBV7-2 TRBD1 TGTGCCAGCAGCTTAGTGACAGGGGGCTACAATGAGCAGTTCTTC CASSLVTGGYNEQFF
many TRBJ2-1 TRBV7-2 TRBD2 TGTGCCAGCAGCTCCACTAGCGGCTATAGCTCCTACAATGAGCAGTTCTTC CASSSTSGYSSYNEQFF